A single T cell receptor beta chain is shown here with its context. Its antigen remains unidentified. TCRdb analysed the RT-PCR reads with MiXCR anew, one entry per CDR3 protein. The data show 600,000 to 700,000 distinct CDR3 sequences, around 13% seen once. This CDR3 region has 12 residues. V was pared by 8 bases and J by 2 bases, with 13 bases between. Germline V gene sequence: CDR1 DFQATT, CDR2 SNEGSKA (reference sequence). These data are taken from a study of response to subunit inactivated influenza vaccine. The study, taken as a whole, reports: A suggestion made by the authors is that each seasonal influenza vaccination recruits few new T cells.

This chain connects TRBV20-1 to TRBJ2-7; D may be TRBD1 or TRBD2 (5 bases each). The TCR was taken from a man aged 45-65 years who received an inactivated influenza vaccine. The sample here was PBMCs from blood, taken around 15 days before vaccination. The CDR3 coding sequence is TGCAGTACTACAGGAGGCCCCTACGAGCAGTACTTC. Translation gives CSTTGGPYEQYF.